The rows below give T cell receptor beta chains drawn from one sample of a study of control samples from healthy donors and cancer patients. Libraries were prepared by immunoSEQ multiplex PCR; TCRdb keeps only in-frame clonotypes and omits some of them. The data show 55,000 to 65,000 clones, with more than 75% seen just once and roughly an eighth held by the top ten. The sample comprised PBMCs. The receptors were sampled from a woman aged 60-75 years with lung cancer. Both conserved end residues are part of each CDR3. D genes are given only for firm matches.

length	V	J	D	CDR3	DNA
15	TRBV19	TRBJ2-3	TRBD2	CASSRLAGGADTQYF	TGTGCCAGTAGCAGACTAGCGGGAGGAGCAGATACGCAGTATTTT
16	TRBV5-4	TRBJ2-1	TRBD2	CASSFLTSGAYNEQFF	TGTGCCAGCAGCTTCCTCACTAGCGGGGCATACAATGAGCAGTTCTTC
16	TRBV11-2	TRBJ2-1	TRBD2	CASSFTGTSSGGEQFF	TGTGCCAGCAGCTTCACCGGGACTAGCAGTGGTGGTGAGCAGTTCTTC
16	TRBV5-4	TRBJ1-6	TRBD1	CASSSAKQGYSSPLHF	TGTGCCAGCAGCTCAGCAAAACAGGGGTATAGTTCACCCCTCCACTTT
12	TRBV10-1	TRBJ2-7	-	CATPGTIYEQYF	TGCGCCACCCCCGGGACAATCTACGAGCAGTACTTC
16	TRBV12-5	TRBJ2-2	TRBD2	CASGLGTSGSAGELFF	TGTGCTAGTGGTTTGGGGACTAGCGGGAGCGCCGGGGAGCTGTTTTTT
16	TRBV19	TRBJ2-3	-	CASSITQHRLTDTQYF	TGTGCCAGTAGTATTACCCAACATCGGTTAACAGATACGCAGTATTTT
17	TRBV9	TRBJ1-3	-	CASSVEPPTVGRNTIYF	TGTGCCAGCAGCGTAGAACCACCGACCGTGGGTAGAAACACCATATATTTT
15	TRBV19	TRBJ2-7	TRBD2	CASGVAGALTYEQYF	TGTGCCTCGGGGGTAGCGGGAGCCCTTACCTACGAACAGTACTTC
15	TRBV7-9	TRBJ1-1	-	CASRAPGRQNTEAFF	TGTGCCAGCAGGGCGCCGGGACGTCAGAACACTGAAGCTTTCTTT
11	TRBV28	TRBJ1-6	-	CASSSRQGLRW	TGTGCCAGCAGTTCTAGGCAGGGGCTGAGGTGG
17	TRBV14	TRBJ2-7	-	CASSQDQRGPSSYEQYF	TGTGCCAGCAGCCAAGATCAGAGAGGGCCGAGCTCCTACGAGCAGTACTTC
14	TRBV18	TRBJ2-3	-	CASSPPQNTDTQYF	TGTGCCAGCTCACCACCACAGAACACAGATACGCAGTATTTT
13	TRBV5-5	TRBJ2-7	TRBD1	CASSSGQGYEQYF	TGTGCCAGCAGCTCGGGACAGGGCTACGAGCAGTACTTC
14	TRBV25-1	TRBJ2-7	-	CASSEVGAQYEQYF	TGTGCCAGCAGTGAAGTCGGGGCCCAGTACGAGCAGTACTTC
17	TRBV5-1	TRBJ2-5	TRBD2	CASSLVLASGGEETQYF	TGCGCCAGCAGCTTGGTTTTGGCTAGCGGGGGGGAAGAGACCCAGTACTTC